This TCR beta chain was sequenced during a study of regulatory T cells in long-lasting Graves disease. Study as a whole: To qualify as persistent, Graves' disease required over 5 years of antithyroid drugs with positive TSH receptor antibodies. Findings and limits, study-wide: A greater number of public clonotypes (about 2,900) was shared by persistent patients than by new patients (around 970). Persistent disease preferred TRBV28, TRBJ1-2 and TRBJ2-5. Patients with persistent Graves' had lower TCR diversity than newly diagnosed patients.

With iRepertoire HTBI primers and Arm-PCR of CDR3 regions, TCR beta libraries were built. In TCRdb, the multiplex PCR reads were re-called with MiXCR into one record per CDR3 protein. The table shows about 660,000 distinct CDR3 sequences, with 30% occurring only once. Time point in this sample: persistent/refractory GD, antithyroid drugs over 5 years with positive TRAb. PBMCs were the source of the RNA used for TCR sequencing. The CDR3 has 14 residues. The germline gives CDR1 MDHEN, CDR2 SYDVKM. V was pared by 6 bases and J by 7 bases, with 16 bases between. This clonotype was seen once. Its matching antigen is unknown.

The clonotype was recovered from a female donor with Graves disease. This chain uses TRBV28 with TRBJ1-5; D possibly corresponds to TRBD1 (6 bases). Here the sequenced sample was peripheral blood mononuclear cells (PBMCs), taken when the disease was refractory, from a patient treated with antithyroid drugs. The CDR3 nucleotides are TGTGCCAGCAGCCCGGGTGGGGGCCCCCAGCCCCAGCATTTT. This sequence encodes CASSPGGGPQPQHF.